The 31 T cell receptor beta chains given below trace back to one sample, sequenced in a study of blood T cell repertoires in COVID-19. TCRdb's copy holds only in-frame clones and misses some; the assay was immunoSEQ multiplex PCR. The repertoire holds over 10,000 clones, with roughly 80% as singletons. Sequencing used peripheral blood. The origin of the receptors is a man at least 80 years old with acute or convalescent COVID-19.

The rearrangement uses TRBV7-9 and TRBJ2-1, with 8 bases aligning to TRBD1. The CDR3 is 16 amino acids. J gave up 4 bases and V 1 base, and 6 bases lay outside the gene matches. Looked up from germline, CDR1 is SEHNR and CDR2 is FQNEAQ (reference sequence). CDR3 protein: CASSLVRGRVYNEQFF. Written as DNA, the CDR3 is TGTGCCAGCAGCTTAGTCAGGGGGCGGGTTTACAATGAGCAGTTCTTC.

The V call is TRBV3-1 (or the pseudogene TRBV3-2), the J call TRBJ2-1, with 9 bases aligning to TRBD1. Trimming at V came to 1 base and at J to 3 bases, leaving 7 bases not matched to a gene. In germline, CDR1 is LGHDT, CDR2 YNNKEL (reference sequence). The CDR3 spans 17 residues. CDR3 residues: CASSQAGWDRVYNEQFF. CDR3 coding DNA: TGTGCCAGCAGCCAAGCTGGTTGGGACAGGGTCTACAATGAGCAGTTCTTC.

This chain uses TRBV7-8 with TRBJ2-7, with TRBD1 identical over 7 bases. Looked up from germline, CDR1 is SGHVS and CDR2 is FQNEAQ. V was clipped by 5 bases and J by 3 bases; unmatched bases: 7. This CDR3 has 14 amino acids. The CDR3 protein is CASSKIRDSYEQYF. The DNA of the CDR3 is TGTGCCAGCAGCAAAATCCGGGACAGCTACGAGCAGTACTTC. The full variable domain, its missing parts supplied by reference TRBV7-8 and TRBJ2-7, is GAGVSQSPRYKVAKRGQDVALRCDPISGHVSLFWYQQALGQGPEFLTYFQNEAQLDKSGLPSDRFFAERPEGSVSTLKIQRTQQEDSAVYLCASSKIRDSYEQYFGPGTRLTVT.

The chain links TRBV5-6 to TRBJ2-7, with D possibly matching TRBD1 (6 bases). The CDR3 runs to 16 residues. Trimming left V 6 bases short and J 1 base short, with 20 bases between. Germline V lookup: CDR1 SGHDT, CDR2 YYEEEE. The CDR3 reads CASNFLQGIASYEQYF. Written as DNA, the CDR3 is TGTGCCAGCAACTTTTTACAGGGAATCGCATCCTACGAGCAGTACTTC.

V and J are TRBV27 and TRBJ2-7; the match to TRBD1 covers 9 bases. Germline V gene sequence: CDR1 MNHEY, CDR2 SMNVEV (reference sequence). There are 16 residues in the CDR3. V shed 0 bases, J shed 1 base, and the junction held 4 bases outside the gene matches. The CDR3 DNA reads TGTGCCAGCAGTTTATCCCTCGGACAGGGGTCCTACGAGCAGTACTTC. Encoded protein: CASSLSLGQGSYEQYF.

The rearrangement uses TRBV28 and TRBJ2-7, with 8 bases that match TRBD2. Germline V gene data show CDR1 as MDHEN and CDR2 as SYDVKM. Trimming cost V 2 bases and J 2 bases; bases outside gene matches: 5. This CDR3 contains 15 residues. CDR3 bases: TGTGCCAGCAGTTTAGCGCGAGCGGGGGCCTACGAGCAGTACTTC. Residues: CASSLARAGAYEQYF.

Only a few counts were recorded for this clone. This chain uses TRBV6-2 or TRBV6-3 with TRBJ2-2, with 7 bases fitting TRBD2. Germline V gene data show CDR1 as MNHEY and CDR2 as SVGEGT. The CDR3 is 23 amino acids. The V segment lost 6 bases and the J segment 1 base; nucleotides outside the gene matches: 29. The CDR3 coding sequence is TGTGCCAGCAGCCCCTGGGGTCTGCGGGGGAATAATCGAAAGCCCCAGAACACCGGGGAGCTGTTTTTT. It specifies CASSPWGLRGNNRKPQNTGELFF.

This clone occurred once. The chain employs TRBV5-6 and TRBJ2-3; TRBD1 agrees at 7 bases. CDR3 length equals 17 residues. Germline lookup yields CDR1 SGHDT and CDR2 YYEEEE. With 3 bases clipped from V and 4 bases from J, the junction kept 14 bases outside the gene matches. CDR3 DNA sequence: TGTGCCAGCAGCTCAGGGGGTGCAGGGACGAAGCCAGATACGCAGTATTTT. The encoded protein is CASSSGGAGTKPDTQYF.

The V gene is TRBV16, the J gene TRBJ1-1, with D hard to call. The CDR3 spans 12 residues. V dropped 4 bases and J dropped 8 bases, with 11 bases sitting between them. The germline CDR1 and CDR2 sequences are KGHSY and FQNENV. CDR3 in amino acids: CASSLGRKEAFF. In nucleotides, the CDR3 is TGTGCCAGCAGCCTGGGCAGGAAGGAAGCTTTCTTT.

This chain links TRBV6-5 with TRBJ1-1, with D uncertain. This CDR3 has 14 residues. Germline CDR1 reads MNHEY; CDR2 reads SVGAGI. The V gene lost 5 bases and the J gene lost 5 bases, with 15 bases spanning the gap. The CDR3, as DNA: TGTGCCAGCAGTAGTCGGGGATCAGGTACTGAAGCTTTCTTT. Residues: CASSSRGSGTEAFF.

DNA for the CDR3: TGCGCCAGCTCCCCGTACGGGTCCTACGAGCAGTACTTC. Protein product: CASSPYGSYEQYF. The genes are TRBV5-1 and TRBJ2-7; no reliable D call. The germline V and J ends were trimmed by 7 bases and 1 base, with 12 bases remaining between them. Germline V gene lookup returns CDR1 SGHRS and CDR2 YFSETQ. CDR3 length equals 13 residues.

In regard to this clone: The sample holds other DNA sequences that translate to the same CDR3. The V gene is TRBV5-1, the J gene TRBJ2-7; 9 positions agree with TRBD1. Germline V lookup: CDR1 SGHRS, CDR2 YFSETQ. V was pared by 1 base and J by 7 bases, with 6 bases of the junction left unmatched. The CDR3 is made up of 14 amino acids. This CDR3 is CASSLTQGAGEQYF. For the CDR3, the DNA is TGCGCCAGCAGCTTGACACAGGGGGCGGGGGAGCAGTACTTC. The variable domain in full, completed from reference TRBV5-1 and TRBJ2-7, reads KAGVTQTPRYLIKTRGQQVTLSCSPISGHRSVSWYQQTPGQGLQFLFEYFSETQRNKGNFPGRFSGRQFSNSRSEMNVSTLELGDSALYLCASSLTQGAGEQYFGPGTRLTVT.

The chain's CDR3 is CASSLTGTGGNQPQHF. The CDR3 region has the DNA TGTGCCAGCTCACTGACCGGGACAGGGGGCAATCAGCCCCAGCATTTT. The genes are TRBV18 and TRBJ1-5; 10 nucleotides agree with TRBD1. J was trimmed by 2 bases and V by 4 bases; bases with no gene match: 5. This CDR3 has 16 amino acids. Germline CDR1 KGHSH, CDR2 LQKENI.

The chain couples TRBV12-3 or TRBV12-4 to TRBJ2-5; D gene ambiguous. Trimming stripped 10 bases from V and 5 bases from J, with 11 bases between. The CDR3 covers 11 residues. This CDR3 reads CAILESETQYF. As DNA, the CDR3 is TGTGCCATCCTCGAGTCCGAGACCCAGTACTTC.

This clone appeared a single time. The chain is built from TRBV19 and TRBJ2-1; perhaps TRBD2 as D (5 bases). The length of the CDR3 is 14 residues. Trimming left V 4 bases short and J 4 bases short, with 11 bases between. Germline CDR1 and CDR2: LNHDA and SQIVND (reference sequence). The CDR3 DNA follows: TGTGCCAGTAGTAACCGGGGAGCTTACAATGAGCAGTTCTTC. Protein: CASSNRGAYNEQFF.

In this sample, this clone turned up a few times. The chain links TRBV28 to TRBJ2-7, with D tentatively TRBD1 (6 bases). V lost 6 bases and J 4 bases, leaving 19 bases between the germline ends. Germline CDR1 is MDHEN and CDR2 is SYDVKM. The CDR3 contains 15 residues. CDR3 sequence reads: CASRDTGNSPYEQYF. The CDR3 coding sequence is TGTGCCAGCAGAGATACAGGGAACTCGCCATACGAGCAGTACTTC. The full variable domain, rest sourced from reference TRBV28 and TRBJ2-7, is DVKVTQSSRYLVKRTGEKVFLECVQDMDHENMFWYRQDPGLGLRLIYFSYDVKMKEKGDIPEGYSVSREKKERFSLILESASTNQTSMYLCASRDTGNSPYEQYFGPGTRLTVT.

This chain's CDR3 is CASSQTGGVGTEAFF. For the CDR3, the DNA is TGTGCCAGCAGTCAAACAGGGGGGGTGGGCACTGAAGCTTTCTTT. V usage is TRBV6-5 and J usage is TRBJ1-1; 8 bases align to TRBD1. The CDR3 runs 15 residues. Looked up from germline, CDR1 is MNHEY and CDR2 is SVGAGI. V lost 5 bases, J lost 4 bases, and 9 bases stayed unmatched.

CDR3 residues: CSASTPWGRSETQYF. The CDR3 region has the DNA TGCAGTGCTAGTACTCCGTGGGGGCGATCAGAGACCCAGTACTTC. This chain links TRBV20-1 with TRBJ2-5, with a possible D match to TRBD1 (6 bases). The CDR3 contains 15 residues. Germline values: CDR1 DFQATT, CDR2 SNEGSKA (reference sequence). Trimming took off 3 bases at V and 4 bases at J, with 18 bases between the two ends.

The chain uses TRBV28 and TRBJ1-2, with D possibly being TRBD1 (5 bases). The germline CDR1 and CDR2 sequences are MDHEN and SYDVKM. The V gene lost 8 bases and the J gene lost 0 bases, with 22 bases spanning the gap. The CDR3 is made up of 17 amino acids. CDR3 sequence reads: CASCGTTPASSNYGYTF. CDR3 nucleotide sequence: TGTGCCAGCTGTGGGACTACTCCAGCCAGTTCTAACTATGGCTACACCTTC.

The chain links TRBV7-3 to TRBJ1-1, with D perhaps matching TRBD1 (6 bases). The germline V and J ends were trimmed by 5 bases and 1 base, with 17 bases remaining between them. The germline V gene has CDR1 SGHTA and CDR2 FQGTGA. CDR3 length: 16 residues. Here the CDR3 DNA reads TGTGCCAGCAGCGTAAGCGGCGGACAGACGAACACTGAAGCTTTCTTT. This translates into CASSVSGGQTNTEAFF.

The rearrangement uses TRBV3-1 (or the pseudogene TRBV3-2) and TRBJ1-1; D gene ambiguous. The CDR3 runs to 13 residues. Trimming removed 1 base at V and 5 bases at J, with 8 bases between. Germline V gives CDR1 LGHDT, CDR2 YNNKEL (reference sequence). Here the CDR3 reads CASSQALATEAFF. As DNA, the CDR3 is TGTGCCAGCAGCCAAGCACTAGCTACTGAAGCTTTCTTT.

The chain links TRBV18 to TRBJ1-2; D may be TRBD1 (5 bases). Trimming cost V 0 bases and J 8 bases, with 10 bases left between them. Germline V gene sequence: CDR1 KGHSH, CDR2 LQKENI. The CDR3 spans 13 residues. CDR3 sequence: CASSPPTVRGYTF. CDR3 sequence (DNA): TGTGCCAGCTCACCACCGACAGTTCGGGGCTACACCTTC.

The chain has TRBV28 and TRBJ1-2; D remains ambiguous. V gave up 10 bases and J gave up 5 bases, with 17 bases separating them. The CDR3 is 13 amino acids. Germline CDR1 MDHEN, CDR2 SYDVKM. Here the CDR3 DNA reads TGTGCCACCAAAGAAGCGTCTCAGTATGGCTACACCTTC. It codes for CATKEASQYGYTF.

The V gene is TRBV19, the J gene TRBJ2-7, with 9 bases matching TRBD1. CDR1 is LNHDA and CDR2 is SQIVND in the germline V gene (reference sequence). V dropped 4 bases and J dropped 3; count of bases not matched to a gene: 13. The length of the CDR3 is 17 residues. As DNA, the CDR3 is TGTGCCAGTAGTACCTTCCCGGGACAGGGATCAAACTACGAGCAGTACTTC. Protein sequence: CASSTFPGQGSNYEQYF.

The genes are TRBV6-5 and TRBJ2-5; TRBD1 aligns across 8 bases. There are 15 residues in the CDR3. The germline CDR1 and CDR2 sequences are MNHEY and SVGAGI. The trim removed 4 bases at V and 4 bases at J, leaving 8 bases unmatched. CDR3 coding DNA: TGTGCCAGCAGTTGGACAGGACAGGGAGGAGAGACCCAGTACTTC. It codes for CASSWTGQGGETQYF.

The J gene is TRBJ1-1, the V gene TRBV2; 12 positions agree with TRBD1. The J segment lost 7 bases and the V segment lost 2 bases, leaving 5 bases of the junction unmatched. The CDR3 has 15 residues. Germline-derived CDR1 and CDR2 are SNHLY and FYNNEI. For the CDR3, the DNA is TGTGCCAGCAGTGAATGGGACAGGGGGCTTAGTGAAGCTTTCTTT. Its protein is CASSEWDRGLSEAFF. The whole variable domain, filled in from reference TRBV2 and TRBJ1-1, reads EPEVTQTPSHQVTQMGQEVILRCVPISNHLYFYWYRQILGQKVEFLVSFYNNEISEKSEIFDDQFSVERPDGSNFTLKIRSTKLEDSAMYFCASSEWDRGLSEAFFGQGTRLTVV.

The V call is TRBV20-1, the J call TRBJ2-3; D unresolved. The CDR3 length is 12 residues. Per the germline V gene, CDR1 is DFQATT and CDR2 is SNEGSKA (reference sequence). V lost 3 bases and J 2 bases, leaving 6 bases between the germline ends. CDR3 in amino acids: CSASPTTDTQYF. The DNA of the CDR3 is TGCAGTGCTAGTCCTACCACAGATACGCAGTATTTT.

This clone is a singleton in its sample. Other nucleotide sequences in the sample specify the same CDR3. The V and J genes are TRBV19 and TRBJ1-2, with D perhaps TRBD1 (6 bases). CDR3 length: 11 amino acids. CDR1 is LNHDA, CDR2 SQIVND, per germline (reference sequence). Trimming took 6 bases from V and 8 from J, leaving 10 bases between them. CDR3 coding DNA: TGTGCCAGTAGACAGGGCGACGGCTACACCTTC. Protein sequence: CASRQGDGYTF.

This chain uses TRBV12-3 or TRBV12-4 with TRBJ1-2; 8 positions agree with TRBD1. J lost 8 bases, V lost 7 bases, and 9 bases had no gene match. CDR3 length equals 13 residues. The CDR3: CASNVGQGYGYTF. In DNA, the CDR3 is TGTGCCAGCAATGTAGGACAGGGCTACGGCTACACCTTC.

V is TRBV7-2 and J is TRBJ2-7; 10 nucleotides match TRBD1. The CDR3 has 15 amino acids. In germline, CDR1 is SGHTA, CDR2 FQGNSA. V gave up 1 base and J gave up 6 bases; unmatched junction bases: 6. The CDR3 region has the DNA TGTGCCAGCAGCTTAGACGGGACAGGGGTGGGCGAGCAGTACTTC. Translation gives CASSLDGTGVGEQYF.

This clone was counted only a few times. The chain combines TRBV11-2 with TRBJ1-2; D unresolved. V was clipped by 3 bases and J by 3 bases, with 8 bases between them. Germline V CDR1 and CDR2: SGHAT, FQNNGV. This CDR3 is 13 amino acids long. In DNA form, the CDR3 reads TGTGCCAGCAGCTTTCAGAGGGACTATGGCTACACCTTC. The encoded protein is CASSFQRDYGYTF.